This T cell receptor beta chain was sequenced in a study of CXCR3-negative and CXCR3-positive naive CD8 T cells. This CDR3 is 13 amino acids long. Germline assignment: CDR1 MNHEY and CDR2 SVGEGT. The study made its TRB cDNA libraries by 5' RACE, adding UMI labels. TCRdb reprocessed the 5' RACE reads, keeping one entry per CDR3 protein, no DNA. This sample's table has approximately 38,000 distinct CDR3 sequences. The clonotype was recovered from a human donor in good health. Some clones in this sample may be carry-over from other donors' samples. This rearrangement joins TRBV6-2 or TRBV6-3 to TRBJ1-1; TCRdb returns TRBD1, unconfirmable since there is no DNA. Material for sequencing was memory CD8+ T cells from blood. Here the CDR3 reads CASSYSGQGAALF.